This T cell receptor beta chain was sequenced for a study of shared clonotypes between healthy human individuals. The CDR3 consists of 16 residues. V shed 2 bases, J shed 0 bases, and the junction held 6 bases outside the gene matches. CDR1 MGHDK and CDR2 SYGVNS come from the germline V gene. Original data processing: Without quality scores, immunoSEQ junctional reads could not be filtered like full-length reads. Sequenced by immunoSEQ multiplex PCR; TCRdb stores in-frame clones only, minus some. That table supplies the V and J calls and clone size; D and trimming were determined from the DNA. The table has about 1.1 million clones, approximately 75% seen once.

The clonotype was recovered from a man aged 18 to 30 in good health. Some clones in this sample may be carry-over from other donors' samples. The sequenced sample was memory CD4+ T cells from PBMCs. Documented subset: CD45RA-negative fraction. The chain joins TRBV25-1 to TRBJ2-5, with 7 bases matching TRBD2. The CDR3 here is CASSETGGRHQETQYF. The DNA of the CDR3 is TGTGCCAGCAGTGAAACGGGCGGGAGACACCAAGAGACCCAGTACTTC.